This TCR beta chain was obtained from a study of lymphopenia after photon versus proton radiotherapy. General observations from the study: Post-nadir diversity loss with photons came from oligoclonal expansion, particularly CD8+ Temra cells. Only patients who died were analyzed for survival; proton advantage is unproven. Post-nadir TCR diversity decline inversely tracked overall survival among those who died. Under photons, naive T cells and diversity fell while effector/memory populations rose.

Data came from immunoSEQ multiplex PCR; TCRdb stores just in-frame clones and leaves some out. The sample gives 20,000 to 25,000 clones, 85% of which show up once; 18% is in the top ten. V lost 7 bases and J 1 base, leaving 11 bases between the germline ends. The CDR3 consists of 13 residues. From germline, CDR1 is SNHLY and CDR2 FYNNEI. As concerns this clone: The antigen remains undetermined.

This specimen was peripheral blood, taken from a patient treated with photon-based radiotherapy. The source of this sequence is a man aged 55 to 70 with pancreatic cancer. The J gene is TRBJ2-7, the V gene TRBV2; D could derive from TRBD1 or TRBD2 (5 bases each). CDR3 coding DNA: TGTGCCAGCACCGGGGCCCAATCCTACGAGCAGTACTTC. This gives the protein CASTGAQSYEQYF. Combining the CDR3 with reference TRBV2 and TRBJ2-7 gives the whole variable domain EPEVTQTPSHQVTQMGQEVILRCVPISNHLYFYWYRQILGQKVEFLVSFYNNEISEKSEIFDDQFSVERPDGSNFTLKIRSTKLEDSAMYFCASTGAQSYEQYFGPGTRLTVT.